The 7 T cell receptor beta chains reported below all come from one sample, sequenced in a study of T-cell reconstitution after alpha-beta-depleted transplantation in children. Unique molecular identifiers were used to barcode this TCRbeta library. TCRdb re-derived calls from the PCR reads in MiXCR, one entry per CDR3 protein. The sample carries 600,000 to 700,000 distinct CDR3 sequences, roughly 15% recorded once. Material: PBMCs from the stem cell graft donor, obtained from the stem cell graft. All receptors derive from a human donor who donated a stem cell graft to a child with acute myeloid leukemia.

This chain uses TRBV20-1 with TRBJ1-2; the D gene is possibly TRBD1 (5 bases). Germline V lookup: CDR1 DFQATT, CDR2 SNEGSKA (reference sequence). The CDR3 sequence is 13 residues long. V was trimmed by 2 bases and J by 6 bases, leaving 13 bases between them. CDR3 residues: CSARLVGTHGYTF. The CDR3 nucleotides read TGCAGTGCTAGATTAGTGGGGACCCATGGCTACACCTTC.

Many counts were recorded for this clonotype. The V gene is TRBV20-1, the J gene TRBJ2-5, with D possibly TRBD2 on 6 matching bases. The CDR3 is made up of 14 amino acids. CDR1 and CDR2 from the germline V gene are DFQATT and SNEGSKA (reference sequence). The V end lost 7 bases, the J end lost 0 bases, and 15 bases lay between the germline ends. The chain's CDR3 is CSVRDSTYQETQYF. CDR3 nucleotide sequence: TGCAGTGTTCGGGACTCTACGTACCAAGAGACCCAGTACTTC.

The table lists this clonotype with a few counts. V and J are TRBV6-1 and TRBJ1-1; D remains ambiguous. Trimming removed 0 bases at V and 1 base at J, with 3 bases between. Germline assignment: CDR1 MNHNS and CDR2 SASEGT. This CDR3 is built from 13 residues. CDR3 nucleotides: TGTGCCAGCAGTGAAGCTAGGAACACTGAAGCTTTCTTT. Translation: CASSEARNTEAFF.

This clonotype appeared many times. The chain recombines TRBV20-1 with TRBJ2-5; 10 nucleotides agree with TRBD2. Per the germline V gene, CDR1 is DFQATT and CDR2 is SNEGSKA (reference sequence). This CDR3 spans 12 amino acids. Here the CDR3 reads CRKRGGLETQYF. The CDR3 DNA follows: TGCAGAAAGCGGGGGGGCTTGGAGACCCAGTACTTC.

The V gene is TRBV5-1, the J gene TRBJ2-7, with D perhaps TRBD1 (5 bases). The V end lost 5 bases, the J end lost 3 bases, and 15 bases lay between the germline ends. Germline lookup yields CDR1 SGHRS and CDR2 YFSETQ. The CDR3 has 14 residues. As DNA, the CDR3 is TGCGCCAGCAGTTACCTTGACAGTGGCTACGAGCAGTACTTC. Translation: CASSYLDSGYEQYF.

This clonotype has a count of ten or more. The CDR3 DNA is TGTGCCAGCAGGGCGGGGACGTACAATGAGCAGTTCTTC. Translating gives CASRAGTYNEQFF. The chain joins TRBV27 to TRBJ2-1, with D possibly TRBD2 on 6 matching bases. The CDR3 is made up of 13 amino acids. Trimming took off 6 bases at V and 4 bases at J, with 10 bases between the two ends. In germline, CDR1 is MNHEY, CDR2 SMNVEV (reference sequence).

Note on this clonotype: A much larger clone differs from this one at a single base, so this may be a read error. The conserved phenylalanine or tryptophan normally closing the CDR3 is absent here, so this likely arose from a read error. The rearrangement uses TRBV28 and TRBJ2-1; D is unclear. In germline, CDR1 is MDHEN, CDR2 SYDVKM. This CDR3 contains 15 residues. With 5 bases removed from V and 1 base from J, the gap between germline ends came to 12 bases. CDR3 bases: TGTGCCAGCAGTCAGGACCGATCATCCTACAATGAGCAGTTCGTC. Protein product: CASSQDRSSYNEQFV.